The subject of this entry is one TCR beta chain. The antigen is undetermined. A multiplex PCR was run with 60 Vbeta primers and 13 Jbeta primers. Profiled with immunoSEQ multiplex PCR; TCRdb holds only in-frame clones, not every one. The table has about 130,000 clones, more than 80% seen once. V lost 0 bases to trimming and J lost 4 bases, with 10 bases between them. Germline V gene lookup returns CDR1 LGHNA and CDR2 YNFKEQ. The CDR3 spans 16 residues. The data were taken from a study of cytomegalovirus exposure and HLA in healthy donors. General study results and limits: Several of the most significant clusters appeared linked to common viral pathogens, based on a later analysis.

This chain connects TRBV4-2 to TRBJ2-6, with D perhaps TRBD1 (6 bases). This clonotype originated in a male donor in good health and CMV-seronegative. The source material was PBMCs. The CDR3 sequence: CASSQDSGAGANVLTF. CDR3 sequence (DNA): TGTGCCAGCAGCCAAGATTCAGGGGCCGGGGCCAACGTCCTGACTTTC.